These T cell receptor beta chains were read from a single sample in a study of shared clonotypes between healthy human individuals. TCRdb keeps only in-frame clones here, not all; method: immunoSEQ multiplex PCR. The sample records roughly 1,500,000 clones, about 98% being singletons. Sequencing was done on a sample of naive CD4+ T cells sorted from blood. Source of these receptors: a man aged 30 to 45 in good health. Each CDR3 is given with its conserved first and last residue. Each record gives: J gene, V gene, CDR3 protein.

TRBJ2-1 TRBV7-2 CASSSQTGRDYNEQFF
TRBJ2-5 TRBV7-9 CASSLVGKTQYF
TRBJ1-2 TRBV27 CASSLESTGIDGYTF
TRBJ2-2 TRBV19 CASSMTAYTGELFF
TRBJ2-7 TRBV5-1 CASSLGNRGGYRYEQYF
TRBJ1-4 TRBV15 CATKKEVVGEKLFF
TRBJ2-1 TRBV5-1 CASSPGTSGANEQFF
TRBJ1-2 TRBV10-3 CAISESSRATSGYTF
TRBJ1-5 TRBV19 CASRLYDQPQHF
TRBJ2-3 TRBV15 CATRRPPSTDTQYF
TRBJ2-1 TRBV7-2 CASSQGLAEPHEQFF
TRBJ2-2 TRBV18 CASSPLSGRTGELFF
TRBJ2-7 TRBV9 CASSVGTSGSVFHEQYF
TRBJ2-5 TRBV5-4 CASSFSGSKETQYF
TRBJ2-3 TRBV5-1 CASSLSRFSTDTQYF
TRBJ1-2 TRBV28 CASREGRVYGYTF
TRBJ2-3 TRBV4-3 CASSFTATEDTQYF
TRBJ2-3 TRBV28 CASSSLAGVGDTQYF
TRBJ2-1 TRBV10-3 CEELPGTYNEQFF
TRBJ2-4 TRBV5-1 CASSLAGPVAKNIQYF
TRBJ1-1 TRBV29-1 CSVEMAGNPASDTEAFF
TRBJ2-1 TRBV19 CASSIIFSSYNEQFF
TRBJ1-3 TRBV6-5 CASSTTGISGNTIYF
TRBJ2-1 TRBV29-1 CSVPDRGRNEQFF
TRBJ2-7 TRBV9 CASSPWVQGASEQYF
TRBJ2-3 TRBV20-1 CSALRGDTQYF
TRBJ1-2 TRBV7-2 CASSSDRVAYGYTF